The 9 T cell receptor beta chains presented below share a single source sample, sequenced in a study of regulatory T cells in long-lasting Graves disease. Assembly of TCR beta libraries relied on iRepertoire HTBI primers together with Arm-PCR of CDR3 regions. TCRdb redid the calling of the multiplex PCR reads with MiXCR, one entry per CDR3 protein. Here the sample spans 550,000 to 700,000 distinct CDR3 sequences, about 16% being singletons. Time point denoted: newly diagnosed GD, antithyroid drugs for less than 3 months. With RNA extracted from PBMCs as input, the TCR library was made. The same data also contributed to another study, on T cells in Graves' hyperthyroidism and ophthalmopathy.

Sequenced here: peripheral blood mononuclear cells (PBMCs), sampled at new diagnosis, from a patient treated with antithyroid drugs. Receptors originate from a man aged 18-30 years with Graves disease.

The chain carries TRBV12-3 or TRBV12-4 and TRBJ2-5, with TRBD2 matching over 12 bases. This CDR3 has 18 amino acids. The V and J ends lost 1 base and 4 bases, in that order; junction bases with no gene match: 10. The CDR3 bases are TGTGCCAGCAGTTTAGGGAGTTTGGCTAGCGGGAGGGTAGAGACCCAGTACTTC. Protein sequence: CASSLGSLASGRVETQYF.

This clonotype was detected only a few times. The rearrangement joins TRBV13 to TRBJ1-1; no definite D call. V shed 5 bases and J shed 5 bases, with 15 bases lying between them. The germline gives CDR1 PRHDT, CDR2 FYEKMQ (reference sequence). The CDR3 contains 14 residues. The CDR3 is CASSPVGYVTEAFF. CDR3 bases: TGTGCCAGCAGCCCAGTTGGGTACGTGACTGAAGCTTTCTTT.

J is TRBJ2-2 and V is TRBV19; D uncertain. V shed 7 bases and J shed 0 bases, with 12 bases lying between them. The V gene's germline CDR1 is LNHDA and CDR2 SQIVND (reference sequence). The CDR3 contains 15 residues. Here the CDR3 DNA reads TGTGCCAGTAATATGGGGAACGCGAACACCGGGGAGCTGTTTTTT. This codes for CASNMGNANTGELFF.

This clonotype was counted at least ten times. CDR3 protein: CASSYSTADPGEQYF. The CDR3 nucleotides read TGTGCCAGCAGTTACTCGACCGCGGACCCAGGGGAGCAGTACTTC. The V and J genes are TRBV6-5 and TRBJ2-7, with D maybe TRBD1 (5 bases). This CDR3 comprises 15 residues. CDR1 is MNHEY, CDR2 SVGAGI, per germline. With 0 bases removed from V and 7 bases from J, the gap between germline ends came to 16 bases.

This clonotype was picked up a small number of times. The V and J genes are TRBV10-3 and TRBJ2-2, with 9 bases that match TRBD1. The CDR3 covers 17 residues. The trim removed 6 bases at V and 5 bases at J, leaving 13 bases unmatched. In germline, CDR1 is ENHRY, CDR2 SYGVKD. The CDR3 spells CAIRASDRGGQTGELFF. CDR3 DNA sequence: TGTGCCATCAGAGCCTCGGACAGGGGCGGTCAAACCGGGGAGCTGTTTTTT.

The chain recombines TRBV13 with TRBJ2-7; 12 bases map to TRBD1. Germline CDR1 is PRHDT and CDR2 is FYEKMQ (reference sequence). This CDR3 has 15 amino acids. V was pared by 5 bases and J by 5 bases, with 7 bases of the junction left unmatched. The CDR3, as DNA: TGTGCCAGCAGCGGCAGGGGACAGGGGGCGGACGAGCAGTACTTC. Translated: CASSGRGQGADEQYF.

The genes are TRBV7-6 and TRBJ1-3; maybe TRBD1 (5 bases). Deletions cut 2 bases from V and 0 bases from J, with 14 bases between. Germline lookup yields CDR1 SGHVS and CDR2 FNYEAQ. The CDR3 extends over 17 amino acids. CDR3 protein: CASSLTPRGLSGNTIYF. CDR3 coding DNA: TGTGCCAGCAGCTTAACTCCTAGGGGCCTCTCTGGAAACACCATATATTTT.

This clonotype was seen more than once but under ten times. The chain carries TRBV12-5 and TRBJ2-7; no firm D call. V was trimmed by 1 base and J by 7 bases, leaving 8 bases between them. The germline V gene has CDR1 LGHNT and CDR2 FRNRAP. The CDR3 consists of 12 residues. DNA for the CDR3: TGTGCTAGTGGTTTGGATACTGATGAGCAGTACTTC. Amino acid sequence: CASGLDTDEQYF.

This clonotype was seen a few times. The chain has TRBV20-1 and TRBJ1-5; the D gene is possibly TRBD1 (5 bases). CDR1 and CDR2 from the germline V gene are DFQATT and SNEGSKA (reference sequence). CDR3 length equals 17 residues. Trimming cost V 5 bases and J 4 bases, with 24 bases left between them. CDR3 in amino acids: CSARQRVVREENQPQHF. The CDR3, as DNA: TGCAGTGCTCGCCAAAGGGTGGTCAGGGAAGAAAATCAGCCCCAGCATTTT.